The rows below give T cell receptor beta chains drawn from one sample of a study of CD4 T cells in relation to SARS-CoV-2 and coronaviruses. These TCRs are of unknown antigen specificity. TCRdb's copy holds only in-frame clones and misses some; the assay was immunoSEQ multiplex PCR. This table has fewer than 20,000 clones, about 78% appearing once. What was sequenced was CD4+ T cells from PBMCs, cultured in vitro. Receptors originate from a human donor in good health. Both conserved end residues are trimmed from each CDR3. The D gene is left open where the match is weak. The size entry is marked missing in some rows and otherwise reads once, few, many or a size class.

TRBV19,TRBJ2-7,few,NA,ASSTLSGAFREQY
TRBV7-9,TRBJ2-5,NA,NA,ASSLQTETQY
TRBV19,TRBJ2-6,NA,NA,ASSAVSGANVLT
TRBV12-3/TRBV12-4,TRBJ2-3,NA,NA,ASRVRPADTQY
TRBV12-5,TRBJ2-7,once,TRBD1,ASGVTQGALTYEQY
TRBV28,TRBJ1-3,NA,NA,ASSLVRDYSGNTIY
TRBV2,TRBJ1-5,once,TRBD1,ASNPDRSNQPQH
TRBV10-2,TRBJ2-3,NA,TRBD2,ASGGSATDTQY
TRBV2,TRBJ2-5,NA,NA,ASRAGTPRDQY
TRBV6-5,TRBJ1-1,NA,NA,ASTTAEAF
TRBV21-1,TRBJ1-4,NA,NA,ASSKATGSRSNEKLF
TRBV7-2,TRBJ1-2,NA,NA,ASSLPGPVYGYT
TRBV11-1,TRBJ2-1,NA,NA,ASSLEAGFYEQF
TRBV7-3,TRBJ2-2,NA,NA,ASSRQGGNTGELF
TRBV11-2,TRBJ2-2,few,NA,ASSTFFSLHTGELF
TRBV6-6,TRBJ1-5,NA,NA,ASGKSNQPQH
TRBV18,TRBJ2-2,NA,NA,ASSVDYPGELF
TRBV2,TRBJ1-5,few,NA,ASSGGGANQPQH
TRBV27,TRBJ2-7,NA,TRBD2,ASSPGLAVYEQY
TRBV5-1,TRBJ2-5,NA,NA,ASSLGGRGEETQY
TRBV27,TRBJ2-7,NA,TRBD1,ASKGQGANNEQY
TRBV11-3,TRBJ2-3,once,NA,ASSLVRGDTQY
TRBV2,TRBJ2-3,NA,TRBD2,ASSEGGLPSTDTQY
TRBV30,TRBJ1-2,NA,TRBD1,AWFGTGANYGYT
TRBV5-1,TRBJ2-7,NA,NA,ASSVGSYEQY
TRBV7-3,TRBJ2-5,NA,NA,ASSPGTTGTQY
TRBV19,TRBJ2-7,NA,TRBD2,ASTTGRGATYEQY
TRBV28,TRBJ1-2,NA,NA,ASSFNDYGYT
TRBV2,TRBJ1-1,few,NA,ASRGTAINTEAF
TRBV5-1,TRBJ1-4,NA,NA,ASSFRGAVHEKLF
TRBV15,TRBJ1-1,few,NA,ATSSTLSPEAF
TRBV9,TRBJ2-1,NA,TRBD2,ASSVGLGTNEQF
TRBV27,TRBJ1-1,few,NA,ASSLFRGGTEAF
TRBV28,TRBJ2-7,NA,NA,ASSLSSYEQY
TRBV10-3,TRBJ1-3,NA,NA,AVTEKSGNTIY
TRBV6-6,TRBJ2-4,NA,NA,ASRTWPGEKNIQY
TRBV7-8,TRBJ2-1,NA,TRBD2,ASSPATSGRFYNEQF